This TCR beta chain comes out of a study of tumor-infiltrating lymphocytes in primary liver carcinoma. Study details: The study reported T1-T3 N0M0 tumors spanning 4.2 to 10 cm.

Comment on this clonotype: The junction does not match germline at one end; this may be a read error.

They got blood RNA out of unsorted whole blood and also pulled out germline DNA. Germline lookup yields CDR1 SGHNT and CDR2 YENEEA. This CDR3 contains 13 residues. Constant-region priming of approximately 500 ng total RNA yielded TCR beta cDNA. Employing slightly modified ARM-PCR, three nested multiplex PCR rounds were run, and these gave rise to the TCR beta libraries. TRBV1-TRBV30 forward and Cbeta reverse primers drove the first two roughly 10-cycle rounds. Using its own MiXCR run on the multiplex PCR reads, TCRdb lists one record per CDR3 protein. This sample has 300,000 to 400,000 distinct CDR3 sequences; around three fifths occur once, and the top ten carry roughly 8.6%.

V and J are TRBV11-3 and TRBJ2-7; D possibly uses TRBD1 or TRBD2 (5 bases each). Sequencing used peripheral blood. The sequence derives from a man aged 35 to 55 with primary liver carcinoma and hepatitis B virus infection. The CDR3 region has the DNA TGTGCCAGCAGCTTCTCTACGGGGACCGAGCGGTACTTC. Encoded protein: CASSFSTGTERYF.